A selection of T cell receptor beta chains follows, all from one sample in a study of post-analysis software for immune sequencing data. TCRdb recomputed calls from the PCR reads with MiXCR, one row per CDR3 protein. Of about 200,000 distinct CDR3 sequences in the sample, approximately 28% were seen once. Sequenced input: blood. The receptor source for this set is a girl under 18 with multiple sclerosis. Both conserved end residues are part of each CDR3. A D gene is named only where the DNA matches it firmly. Not all rows give a size; the values are once, few, many and, for expanded clones, a class.

TRBD1	TRBV29-1	.	TRBJ2-2	CSVLGDRGPGELFF	TGCAGCGTACTCGGGGACAGGGGGCCCGGGGAGCTGTTTTTT
.	TRBV28	many	TRBJ2-1	CASRKMTGSYNEQFF	TGTGCCAGCAGGAAGATGACAGGATCCTACAATGAGCAGTTCTTC
.	TRBV29-1	many	TRBJ2-1	CSQEGYNEQFF	TGCAGCCAGGAGGGATACAATGAGCAGTTCTTC
TRBD1	TRBV29-1	.	TRBJ2-2	CSVFRTGFTGELFF	TGCAGCGTCTTCCGGACAGGGTTCACCGGGGAGCTGTTTTTT
TRBD2	TRBV27	few	TRBJ2-7	CASSFRGGSGYEQYF	TGTGCCAGCAGTTTCCGGGGGGGTTCCGGCTACGAGCAGTACTTC
.	TRBV30	.	TRBJ2-1	CAWSLGTQINEQFF	TGTGCCTGGAGTTTGGGGACGCAAATAAATGAGCAGTTCTTC
TRBD1	TRBV7-2	.	TRBJ2-7	CASSLVGTGSYEQYF	TGTGCCAGCAGCTTAGTGGGGACAGGGTCCTACGAGCAGTACTTC
.	TRBV3-1	many	TRBJ1-2	CASSPRPGWNYGYTF	TGTGCCAGCAGCCCCCGTCCGGGGTGGAACTATGGCTACACCTTC
.	TRBV7-2	many	TRBJ1-2	CASSHRTAPYGYTF	TGTGCCAGCAGCCACCGGACAGCGCCTTATGGCTACACCTTC
.	TRBV20-1	.	TRBJ2-1	CSARGLEEHNEQFF	TGCAGTGCTAGAGGGTTAGAGGAGCACAATGAGCAGTTCTTC
.	TRBV5-1	few	TRBJ2-7	CASSLDLAYEQYF	TGCGCCAGCAGCTTGGATCTAGCCTACGAGCAGTACTTC
TRBD1	TRBV5-1	.	TRBJ2-7	CASSQGGTGTNEQYF	TGCGCCAGCAGCCAAGGAGGGACAGGGACCAATGAGCAGTACTTC
.	TRBV19	few	TRBJ2-7	CASSLLWGTYEQYF	TGTGCCAGTAGCCTCTTATGGGGGACCTACGAGCAGTACTTC
.	TRBV3-1	.	TRBJ2-1	CASRLSPSSYNEQFF	TGTGCCAGCAGGTTGAGCCCGAGCTCCTACAATGAGCAGTTCTTC
.	TRBV28	.	TRBJ2-7	CASSFSRRVYEQYF	TGTGCCAGCAGTTTTTCCCGGAGGGTCTACGAGCAGTACTTC
TRBD1	TRBV6-5	.	TRBJ1-4	CACRGSIGTGGKKLFF	TGTGCCTGCAGGGGATCGATCGGGACAGGGGGCAAAAAACTGTTTTTT
.	TRBV28	.	TRBJ2-2	CASRLDSRSTGELFF	TGTGCCAGCAGGTTGGACTCTAGGAGCACCGGGGAGCTGTTTTTT
.	TRBV5-1	.	TRBJ1-2	CASSWEVGTGYTF	TGCGCCAGCAGCTGGGAGGTTGGGACCGGCTACACCTTC
.	TRBV15	.	TRBJ1-1	CATSLQAVAFF	TGTGCCACCAGCCTCCAGGCGGTAGCTTTCTTT
.	TRBV25-1	few	TRBJ1-1	CASSESGGGGNTEAFF	TGTGCCAGCAGTGAATCGGGGGGCGGGGGGAACACTGAAGCTTTCTTT
TRBD2	TRBV7-2	many	TRBJ2-1	CASSTSGRASPEQFF	TGTGCCAGCAGCACTAGCGGGAGGGCATCCCCTGAGCAGTTCTTC
.	TRBV18	.	TRBJ2-5	CASSPARDLGQETQYF	TGTGCCAGCTCACCTGCGAGGGACCTGGGGCAAGAGACCCAGTACTTC
.	TRBV2	few	TRBJ2-7	CASKANAYEQYF	TGTGCCAGCAAAGCGAATGCCTACGAGCAGTACTTC
TRBD1	TRBV10-2	.	TRBJ1-5	CASSERTGTQPQHF	TGCGCCAGCAGTGAGAGGACAGGAACTCAGCCCCAGCATTTT
.	TRBV6-6	.	TRBJ1-5	CASSRQADQPQHF	TGTGCCAGCAGCCGACAGGCTGATCAGCCCCAGCATTTT
.	TRBV5-1	.	TRBJ1-2	CASSPDVNYGYTF	TGCGCCAGCAGCCCGGACGTAAACTATGGCTACACCTTC
.	TRBV7-2	.	TRBJ2-7	CASSLTPGSYEQYF	TGTGCCAGCAGCCTAACCCCGGGCAGCTACGAGCAGTACTTC
.	TRBV13	.	TRBJ1-3	CASIVGGENTIYF	TGTGCCAGCATCGTCGGGGGGGAAAACACCATATATTTT
.	TRBV5-1	many	TRBJ1-1	CASSPGLHHTEAFF	TGCGCCAGCAGCCCGGGACTGCACCACACTGAAGCTTTCTTT
.	TRBV19	once	TRBJ1-5	CASSPSRTASNQPQHF	TGTGCCAGTAGCCCTTCCAGGACAGCAAGCAATCAGCCCCAGCATTTT
.	TRBV6-1	.	TRBJ1-3	CASNGGSGNTIYF	TGTGCCAGCAACGGAGGATCTGGAAACACCATATATTTT
.	TRBV12-3/TRBV12-4	many	TRBJ2-1	CASRPRAAGPNEQFF	TGTGCCAGCAGACCTCGGGCCGCCGGTCCCAATGAGCAGTTCTTC
.	TRBV4-1	many	TRBJ2-7	CASSQDRSFRANYEQYF	TGCGCCAGCAGCCAAGATCGGTCGTTCAGGGCAAATTACGAGCAGTACTTC
TRBD1	TRBV6-5	many	TRBJ2-7	CASSYTGTGLYEQYF	TGTGCCAGCAGTTACACTGGGACAGGGCTCTACGAGCAGTACTTC
.	TRBV7-2	many	TRBJ1-1	CASSFDDRPNTEAFF	TGTGCCAGCAGCTTCGACGACAGGCCGAACACTGAAGCTTTCTTT
.	TRBV5-1	few	TRBJ1-1	CASSLDRQNTEAFF	TGCGCCAGCAGCCTAGACCGACAAAACACTGAAGCTTTCTTT
.	TRBV3-1	many	TRBJ2-5	CASSPWGFLEETQYF	TGTGCCAGCAGCCCCTGGGGGTTTCTAGAGGAGACCCAGTACTTC
.	TRBV6-1	few	TRBJ2-5	CASSQGWQETQYF	TGTGCCAGCAGCCAGGGTTGGCAAGAGACCCAGTACTTC
.	TRBV20-1	.	TRBJ1-6	CSARVGVNSPLHF	TGCAGTGCTAGAGTAGGAGTAAATTCACCCCTCCACTTT
.	TRBV21-1	.	TRBJ2-5	CASSRSRVSVETQYF	TGTGCCAGCAGCAGGTCTAGAGTGTCCGTAGAGACCCAGTACTTC
TRBD2	TRBV12-3/TRBV12-4	.	TRBJ2-3	CASSSPQTSGVTDTQYF	TGTGCCAGCAGTTCCCCCCAGACTAGCGGAGTCACAGATACGCAGTATTTT
.	TRBV27	.	TRBJ1-1	CASKLQRNTEAFF	TGTGCCAGCAAACTACAGAGGAACACTGAAGCTTTCTTT
TRBD2	TRBV9	few	TRBJ2-7	CASSASLLAGNYEQYF	TGTGCCAGCAGCGCGTCGCTCCTAGCGGGGAACTACGAGCAGTACTTC
.	TRBV7-2	.	TRBJ2-5	CASSLAGVVRETQYF	TGTGCCAGCAGCTTAGCGGGTGTGGTCCGGGAGACCCAGTACTTC
.	TRBV5-5	few	TRBJ2-1	CASSLFPGRDNEQFF	TGTGCCAGCAGCTTGTTTCCAGGGCGGGACAATGAGCAGTTCTTC
.	TRBV6-5	many	TRBJ2-7	CASRNRGGGDPYEQYF	TGTGCCAGCAGAAACAGAGGGGGCGGGGACCCCTACGAGCAGTACTTC
TRBD1	TRBV20-1	few	TRBJ1-6	CSAYTGGGNSPPHF	TGCAGTGCTTATACAGGGGGCGGTAATTCACCCCCCCACTTT
.	TRBV25-1	.	TRBJ1-5	CASISWTPYSNQPQHF	TGTGCCAGCATATCATGGACACCCTATAGCAATCAGCCCCAGCATTTT
TRBD1	TRBV18	few	TRBJ1-1	CASSPKQGAGGAFF	TGTGCCAGCTCACCCAAACAGGGGGCTGGGGGAGCTTTCTTT
TRBD2	TRBV7-9	few	TRBJ2-3	CASSPWGGTTDTQYF	TGTGCCAGCAGCCCTTGGGGGGGGACGACAGATACGCAGTATTTT
TRBD2	TRBV7-2	few	TRBJ2-6	CASSTTWGGAGANVLTF	TGTGCCAGCAGCACGACATGGGGGGGAGCTGGGGCCAACGTCCTGACTTTC